A single sample gave rise to the 14 T cell receptor beta chains below, sequenced in a study of OX40 agonist ivuxolimab in advanced cancers. TCRdb keeps only in-frame clones here, not all; method: immunoSEQ multiplex PCR. The sample lists around 100,000 clones; over 75% were seen once. This material consisted of CD4+ or CD8+ T cells sorted from blood, taken in a trial of the OX40 agonist ivuxolimab. The receptors were gathered from an adult with an advanced solid tumor such as melanoma, head and neck, liver or kidney cancer.

A word on this clone: Sequence at one end of the junction differs from germline and may be a read error. This sequence joins TRBV6-1 and TRBJ2-7; D is perhaps TRBD1 (6 bases). The CDR3 extends over 11 amino acids. The germline V gene has CDR1 MNHNS and CDR2 SASEGT. Here the CDR3 reads CASRARSGQIF. Here the CDR3 DNA reads TGTGCCAGCAGGGCTAGGAGCGGACAGATCTTC.

The chain recombines TRBV7-3 with TRBJ1-2, with 7 bases identical to TRBD1. Germline trimming cut 3 bases from V and 4 bases from J; bases unmatched to any gene: 5. This CDR3 is built from 14 residues. Germline CDR1 reads SGHTA; CDR2 reads FQGTGA. The CDR3 DNA is TGTGCCAGCAGCTTCGGGGGGACAGTCTATGGCTACACCTTC. Translation: CASSFGGTVYGYTF.

About this clone: Other DNA sequences in this specimen translate into the identical CDR3. In DNA form, the CDR3 reads TGCGCCAGCAGCCGGGACTCTAACACCGGGGAGCTGTTTTTT. Its translation: CASSRDSNTGELFF. V gene TRBV5-1 combines with J gene TRBJ2-2; a weak D match, TRBD2 (6 bases). Germline lookup yields CDR1 SGHRS and CDR2 YFSETQ. V was trimmed by 4 bases and J by 2 bases, leaving 9 bases between them. The CDR3 loop spans 14 amino acids. Variable domain in full (rest from reference TRBV5-1 and TRBJ2-2): KAGVTQTPRYLIKTRGQQVTLSCSPISGHRSVSWYQQTPGQGLQFLFEYFSETQRNKGNFPGRFSGRQFSNSRSEMNVSTLELGDSALYLCASSRDSNTGELFFGEGSRLTVL.

This clone was detected a few times. The rearrangement uses TRBV5-5 and TRBJ2-7, with 9 bases lining up with TRBD2. CDR1 SGHKS and CDR2 YYEKEE come from the germline V gene (reference sequence). This CDR3 comprises 18 residues. After removal of 3 bases from V and 1 base from J, the junction contained 14 bases not matched to a gene. The CDR3: CASSSLRKIAGASYEQYF. CDR3 in DNA: TGTGCCAGCAGCTCTTTGAGAAAAATAGCGGGGGCATCCTACGAGCAGTACTTC. Full variable domain (missing parts from reference TRBV5-5 and TRBJ2-7): DAGVTQSPTHLIKTRGQQVTLRCSPISGHKSVSWYQQVLGQGPQFIFQYYEKEERGRGNFPDRFSARQFPNYSSELNVNALLLGDSALYLCASSSLRKIAGASYEQYFGPGTRLTVT.

This clone was seen only once. This sequence joins TRBV5-3 and TRBJ2-3; TRBD2 aligns across 9 bases. TRBV5-3 is an ORF; its function is uncertain. With V trimmed by 2 bases and J by 0 bases, 4 bases remained unmatched. This CDR3 has 16 amino acids. This chain's CDR3 is CARSFQTSGSTDTQYF. The CDR3 DNA is TGTGCCAGAAGCTTTCAGACTAGCGGAAGCACAGATACGCAGTATTTT.

The chain combines TRBV7-3 with TRBJ2-1; the D gene could be TRBD1 or TRBD2 (5 bases each). The CDR3 consists of 13 residues. Per germline, CDR1 SGHTA and CDR2 FQGTGA. Trimming removed 1 base from V and 8 bases from J, with 9 bases in between. For the CDR3, the DNA is TGTGCCAGCAGCTTAAGAGGGGCTTATGAGCAGTTCTTC. Translated, it gives CASSLRGAYEQFF.

This clone was found a few times. This rearrangement joins TRBV10-3 to TRBJ1-1; no definite D call. V lost 4 bases, J lost 0 bases, and 3 bases lay in between. In germline, CDR1 is ENHRY, CDR2 SYGVKD. CDR3 length equals 12 residues. In DNA, the CDR3 is TGTGCCATCAGTGGCATGAACACTGAAGCTTTCTTT. This translates into CAISGMNTEAFF.

This chain uses TRBV29-1 with TRBJ2-1; D may be TRBD2 (5 bases). The CDR3 is 14 amino acids. Germline lookup yields CDR1 SQVTM and CDR2 ANQGSEA. Trimming pared 7 bases from V and 7 bases from J, leaving 20 bases between. For the CDR3, the DNA is TGCAGCGCCGAGGGTCAGTCTAAGCGGAATGAGCAGTTCTTC. Protein product: CSAEGQSKRNEQFF.

The rearrangement joins TRBV11-2 to TRBJ1-5; D gene unclear. Germline V gene lookup returns CDR1 SGHAT and CDR2 FQNNGV. The CDR3 length is 13 residues. Trimming took 1 base from V and 6 from J, leaving 7 bases between them. For the CDR3, the DNA is TGTGCCAGCAGCTTAGCAGATTCTCAGCCCCAGCATTTT. It is translated as CASSLADSQPQHF.

This clone was seen a single time. The genes are TRBV28 and TRBJ1-2; tentative D call: TRBD1 (5 bases). This CDR3 is built from 14 residues. Germline CDR1 reads MDHEN; CDR2 reads SYDVKM. The germline V and J ends were trimmed by 2 bases and 3 bases, with 10 bases remaining between them. CDR3 DNA: TGTGCCAGCAGTTTAGGGGGGGATCACTATGGCTACACCTTC. It yields the protein CASSLGGDHYGYTF.

The chain combines TRBV29-1 with TRBJ2-7; 7 bases are shared with TRBD1. CDR3 length equals 14 residues. Germline lookup yields CDR1 SQVTM and CDR2 ANQGSEA. V shed 7 bases, J shed 6 bases, and the junction held 15 bases outside the gene matches. This CDR3 is CSAADRRSTGEQYF. In DNA form, the CDR3 reads TGCAGCGCCGCGGACAGGCGGAGTACGGGCGAGCAGTACTTC.

The genes are TRBV29-1 and TRBJ1-1, with no clear D. CDR1 and CDR2 (germline): SQVTM, ANQGSEA. The V end was cut by 1 base, the J end by 0 bases, with 6 bases between. The CDR3 totals 13 residues. The CDR3 sequence: CSVEGKMNTEAFF. In DNA form, the CDR3 reads TGCAGCGTTGAAGGGAAGATGAACACTGAAGCTTTCTTT.

This clone was detected only a few times. Germline and junction disagree at one end, which may indicate a read error. The V and J genes are TRBV15 and TRBJ2-5; 7 nucleotides agree with TRBD1. The germline CDR1 and CDR2 sequences are LNHNV and YYDKDF (reference sequence). The CDR3 length is 15 residues. This CDR3 reads CATSREGQPQATQYF. The CDR3 DNA reads TGTGCCACCAGCAGAGAGGGACAGCCTCAAGCGACCCAGTACTTC.

This clone turned up a few times. J is TRBJ1-2 and V is TRBV27, with 10 bases aligning to TRBD1. This CDR3 is 13 amino acids long. V was pared by 4 bases and J by 8 bases, with 4 bases of the junction left unmatched. Germline CDR1 reads MNHEY; CDR2 reads SMNVEV (reference sequence). CDR3 region: CASSYRTGGGYTF. The CDR3 DNA reads as TGTGCCAGCAGTTACCGGACAGGGGGAGGCTACACCTTC.